Listed below are T cell receptor beta chains from one sample, sequenced in a study of T-cell reconstitution after alpha-beta-depleted transplantation in children. One entry per CDR3 protein results from TCRdb running MiXCR on the PCR reads. The sample lists 480,000 or so distinct CDR3 sequences; about 10% were seen once. Sample: PBMCs, taken before TCRalphabeta/CD19-depleted stem cell transplant. The receptors derive from a child between 2 and 9 years old with inherited bone marrow failure, due to receive a stem cell transplant. CDR3s include the opening cysteine and the closing phenylalanine or tryptophan. A D gene is named only where the DNA matches it firmly. Size is stated for part of the rows, as once, few or many counts, or as a class when the clone is expanded.

size,J,V,D,CDR3,DNA
few,TRBJ1-3,TRBV20-1,-,CSARIQGHTIYF,TGCAGTGCTAGAATTCAGGGGCACACCATATATTTT
many,TRBJ2-1,TRBV24-1,TRBD2,CATSDGGTSGRNEQFF,TGTGCCACCAGTGATGGGGGGACTAGCGGGAGAAATGAGCAGTTCTTC
few,TRBJ2-5,TRBV20-1,-,CSAGFQGSQETQYF,TGCAGTGCCGGTTTCCAGGGGAGTCAGGAGACCCAGTACTTC
-,TRBJ2-5,TRBV29-1,TRBD2,CSVGLAGVLETQYF,TGCAGCGTAGGACTAGCGGGAGTATTGGAGACCCAGTACTTC
many,TRBJ2-3,TRBV18,-,CASSPGPHTDTQYF,TGTGCCAGCTCACCGGGCCCCCACACAGATACGCAGTATTTT
many,TRBJ2-1,TRBV12-3/TRBV12-4,-,CASSPDSLEQFF,TGTGCCAGCAGCCCTGACAGCTTAGAGCAGTTCTTC
few,TRBJ2-2,TRBV14,-,CASGEWNTGELFF,TGTGCCAGCGGAGAATGGAACACCGGGGAGCTGTTTTTT
-,TRBJ2-5,TRBV29-1,TRBD2,CSVEDRGLAGAGETQYF,TGCAGCGTTGAAGACAGGGGTTTAGCGGGAGCTGGAGAGACCCAGTACTTC
few,TRBJ2-7,TRBV4-3,-,CASSQRLANAYEQYF,TGCGCCAGCAGCCAACGGCTAGCAAACGCTTACGAGCAGTACTTC
many,TRBJ2-7,TRBV5-1,TRBD2,CASSPLDRLAGGVLLSYEQYF,TGCGCCAGCAGCCCTTTGGACCGACTAGCGGGAGGCGTCCTTTTGTCCTACGAGCAGTACTTC
many,TRBJ2-1,TRBV6-4,TRBD1,CASSRPGTGTMSSYNEQFF,TGTGCCAGCAGCCGACCCGGGACAGGGACGATGAGCTCCTACAATGAGCAGTTCTTC
many,TRBJ2-5,TRBV12-3/TRBV12-4,-,CASSRKETQYF,TGTGCCAGCAGCCGAAAAGAGACCCAGTACTTC
many,TRBJ2-7,TRBV24-1,TRBD1,CATSDGQGAGILEQYF,TGTGCCACCAGTGACGGACAGGGGGCGGGAATACTTGAGCAGTACTTC
many,TRBJ2-4,TRBV13,-,CASSQGLLIAKNIQYF,TGTGCCAGCAGCCAGGGACTTTTAATAGCCAAAAACATTCAGTACTTC
many,TRBJ1-6,TRBV4-3,-,CASSPLWGSSYNSPLHF,TGCGCCAGCAGCCCCCTTTGGGGGAGCTCCTATAATTCACCCCTCCACTTT
-,TRBJ1-4,TRBV6-1,-,CATSPGFTNEKLFF,TGTGCCACCAGCCCCGGATTTACTAATGAAAAACTGTTTTTT
few,TRBJ2-7,TRBV19,TRBD1,CASSISTGAYEQYF,TGTGCCAGTAGTATCTCGACAGGGGCCTACGAGCAGTACTTC
many,TRBJ2-7,TRBV20-1,-,CSARAGDRSSYEQYF,TGCAGTGCTAGAGCGGGAGACAGGTCTTCCTACGAGCAGTACTTC
many,TRBJ2-7,TRBV7-2,TRBD2,CASSRRTSGITYEQYF,TGTGCCAGCAGCCGAAGGACTAGCGGGATAACCTACGAGCAGTACTTC
many,TRBJ2-2,TRBV5-1,TRBD1,CASSLPGGTGELFF,TGCGCCAGCAGCCTTCCAGGGGGCACCGGGGAGCTGTTTTTT
many,TRBJ2-2,TRBV25-1,TRBD1,CASSEDRGTVTGELFF,TGTGCCAGCAGTGAAGACAGGGGAACCGTTACCGGGGAGCTGTTTTTT
many,TRBJ2-1,TRBV15,TRBD2,CATRIAGENNEQFF,TGTGCCACTCGAATAGCGGGAGAAAACAATGAGCAGTTCTTC
-,TRBJ1-1,TRBV29-1,-,CSVEAGNTEAFF,TGCAGCGTTGAAGCAGGGAACACTGAAGCTTTCTTT
few,TRBJ2-6,TRBV4-3,-,CASSGQTRSLSGANVLTF,TGCGCCAGCAGCGGTCAGACTAGAAGCCTTTCTGGGGCCAACGTCCTGACTTTC
-,TRBJ2-1,TRBV4-2,TRBD2,CASSQVGTSGSNDKQFF,TGTGCCAGCAGCCAAGTTGGAACTAGCGGGAGTAACGATAAGCAGTTCTTC
few,TRBJ2-7,TRBV7-2,TRBD2,CASSSWPGLGVEQYF,TGTGCCAGCAGCTCCTGGCCGGGACTAGGTGTCGAGCAGTACTTC
many,TRBJ2-2,TRBV25-1,-,CASSELTEWEGRTGSNTGELFF,TGTGCCAGCAGTGAATTAACTGAGTGGGAGGGGAGGACAGGGAGTAACACCGGGGAGCTGTTTTTT
few,TRBJ2-7,TRBV12-3/TRBV12-4,TRBD2,CASSFGGGPGYEQYF,TGTGCCAGCAGTTTTGGGGGGGGTCCCGGCTACGAGCAGTACTTC
many,TRBJ2-2,TRBV29-1,TRBD2,CSVGRADTGELFF,TGCAGCGTGGGGAGGGCCGACACCGGGGAGCTGTTTTTT
few,TRBJ2-1,TRBV20-1,TRBD2,CSARLAGEQFF,TGCAGTGCCCGACTAGCGGGAGAGCAGTTCTTC
many,TRBJ2-2,TRBV7-9,-,CASSNRVSNTGELFF,TGTGCCAGCAGTAACAGGGTATCGAACACCGGGGAGCTGTTTTTT
few,TRBJ2-7,TRBV4-1,-,CASSQGAYYEQYF,TGCGCCAGCAGCCAAGGGGCCTACTACGAGCAGTACTTC
many,TRBJ2-3,TRBV29-1,TRBD2,CSVAGTATSGSLADTQYF,TGCAGCGTTGCCGGGACGGCGACTAGCGGGAGCCTCGCAGATACGCAGTATTTT
many,TRBJ2-7,TRBV5-1,TRBD2,CASKGGDTYEQYF,TGCGCCAGCAAGGGAGGGGATACCTACGAGCAGTACTTC
-,TRBJ2-1,TRBV20-1,-,CSSRGRVNAKSYNEQFF,TGCAGTTCTAGAGGACGGGTCAACGCGAAATCCTACAATGAGCAGTTCTTC
many,TRBJ2-1,TRBV11-2,TRBD2,CAWGGINEQFF,TGTGCCTGGGGGGGAATCAATGAGCAGTTCTTC
few,TRBJ1-2,TRBV5-1,-,CASSLGWGTSRYGYTF,TGCGCCAGCAGCTTGGGATGGGGAACCTCCCGTTATGGCTACACCTTC
-,TRBJ2-2,TRBV20-1,-,CSASPGQNTGELFF,TGCAGTGCTTCGCCGGGACAGAACACCGGGGAGCTGTTTTTT
-,TRBJ1-5,TRBV19,-,CASSQYGDSNQPPHF,TGTGCCAGTAGCCAATACGGGGATAGCAATCAGCCCCCGCATTTT
many,TRBJ2-1,TRBV7-9,TRBD2,CASSPIAGAYEQFF,TGTGCCAGCAGCCCTATAGCGGGAGCATATGAGCAGTTCTTC
many,TRBJ2-1,TRBV6-5,-,CASSSMGNEQFF,TGTGCCAGCAGTTCCATGGGAAATGAGCAGTTCTTC
many,TRBJ1-2,TRBV29-1,-,CSVGRSYGYTF,TGCAGCGTGGGCAGGAGCTATGGCTACACCTTC